This T cell receptor beta chain is from a study of cytomegalovirus exposure and HLA in healthy donors. The study, taken as a whole, reports: There were 150 or so TCR beta chains listed as cytomegalovirus-associated. Among the sequence variants, a highly shared cluster was likely an artifact of sequencing. Exclusion applied to some V segments, including TRBV6-2 and TRBV6-3, as they were indistinguishable. Further analysis, carried out later, found HLA-associated TCR beta chains more clonally expanded than equally common other chains.

The CDR3 consists of 13 residues. J gave up 6 bases and V 1 base, and 4 bases lay outside the gene matches. The germline V gene has CDR1 SGHDT and CDR2 YYEEEE. The primer mix had 60 Vbeta and 13 Jbeta primers. This table comes from immunoSEQ multiplex PCR, and its TCRdb copy is limited to in-frame clones, with some not included. The sample lists approximately 220,000 clones, roughly 83% occurring once. Regarding this clone: As yet, its antigen is unknown.

The TCR was taken from a boy aged 2-9 years in good health and CMV-seronegative. Sequenced input: PBMCs. The chain combines TRBV5-6 with TRBJ2-7, with TRBD2 matching over 7 bases. CDR3 DNA: TGTGCCAGCAGCTTGCAAGCGGGACGCGAGCAGTACTTC. Translation gives CASSLQAGREQYF.